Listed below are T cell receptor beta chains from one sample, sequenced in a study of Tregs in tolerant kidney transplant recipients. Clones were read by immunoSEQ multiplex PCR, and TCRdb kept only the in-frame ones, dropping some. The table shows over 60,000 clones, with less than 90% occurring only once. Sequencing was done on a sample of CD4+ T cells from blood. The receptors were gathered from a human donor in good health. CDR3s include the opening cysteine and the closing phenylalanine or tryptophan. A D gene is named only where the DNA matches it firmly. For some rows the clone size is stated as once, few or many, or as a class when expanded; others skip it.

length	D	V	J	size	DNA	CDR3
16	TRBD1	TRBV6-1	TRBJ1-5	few	TGTGCCAGCAGTGGCCGGGACAGGGGTGCGAGACAGCCCCAGCATTTT	CASSGRDRGARQPQHF
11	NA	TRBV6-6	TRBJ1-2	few	TGTGCCAGCAGTACAGGGTACATCGACACCTTC	CASSTGYIDTF
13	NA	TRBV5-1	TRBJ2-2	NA	TGCGCCAGCAGCAACCAGAACACCGGGGAGCTGTTTTTT	CASSNQNTGELFF
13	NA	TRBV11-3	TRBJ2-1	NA	TGTGCCAGCAGTTCCCCGAAGGCCAATGAGCAGTTCTTC	CASSSPKANEQFF
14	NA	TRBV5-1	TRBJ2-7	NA	TGCGCCAGCAGCTTGGGCGACCTAGCAGGGGAGCAGTACTTC	CASSLGDLAGEQYF
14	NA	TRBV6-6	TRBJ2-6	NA	TGTGCCAGCAGTTCACAGACTGGGGCCAACGTCCTGACTTTC	CASSSQTGANVLTF
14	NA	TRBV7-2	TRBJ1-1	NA	TGTGCCAGCAGCACCCAGACGATGGAGACTGAAGCTTTCTTT	CASSTQTMETEAFF
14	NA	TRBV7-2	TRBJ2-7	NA	TGTGCCAGCAGCTTAAATCGGGCTACCTACGAGCAGTACTTC	CASSLNRATYEQYF
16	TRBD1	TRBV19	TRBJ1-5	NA	TGTGCCAGTAGTACCCGGACAGGGGGCGGTTTTCAGCCCCAGCATTTT	CASSTRTGGGFQPQHF
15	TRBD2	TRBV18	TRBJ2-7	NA	TGTGCCAGCTCACCCACTAGCGGGAGTCATAGCGAGCAGTACTTC	CASSPTSGSHSEQYF
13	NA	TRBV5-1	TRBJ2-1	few	TGCGCCAGCAGTATACAGCCTTACAATGAGCAGTTCTTC	CASSIQPYNEQFF
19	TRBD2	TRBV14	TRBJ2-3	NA	TGTGCCAGCAGCCAAGTTTCAAGCGGGAGGGCCGAGAATGTAGATACGCAGTATTTT	CASSQVSSGRAENVDTQYF
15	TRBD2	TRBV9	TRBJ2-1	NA	TGTGCCAGCAGCCCGGGACTAGACTTGTACAATGAGCAGTTCTTC	CASSPGLDLYNEQFF